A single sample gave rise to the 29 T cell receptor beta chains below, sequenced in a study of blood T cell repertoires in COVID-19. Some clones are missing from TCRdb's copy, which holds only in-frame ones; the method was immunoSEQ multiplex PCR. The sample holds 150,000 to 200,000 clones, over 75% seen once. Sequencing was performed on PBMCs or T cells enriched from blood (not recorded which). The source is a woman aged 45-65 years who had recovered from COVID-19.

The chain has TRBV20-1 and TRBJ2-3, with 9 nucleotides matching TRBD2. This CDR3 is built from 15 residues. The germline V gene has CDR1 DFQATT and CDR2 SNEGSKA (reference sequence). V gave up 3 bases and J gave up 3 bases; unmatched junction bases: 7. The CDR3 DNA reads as TGCAGTGCTAGTATGTCGCGGGGGGGGACAGATACGCAGTATTTT. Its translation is CSASMSRGGTDTQYF.

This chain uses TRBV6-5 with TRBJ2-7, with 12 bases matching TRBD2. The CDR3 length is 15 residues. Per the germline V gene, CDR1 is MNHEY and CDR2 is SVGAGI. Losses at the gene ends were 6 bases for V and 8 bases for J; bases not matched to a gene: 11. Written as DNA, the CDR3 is TGTGCCAGCAGCCAACCGCTAGCGGGGGGGAGTAAGCAGTACTTC. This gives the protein CASSQPLAGGSKQYF.

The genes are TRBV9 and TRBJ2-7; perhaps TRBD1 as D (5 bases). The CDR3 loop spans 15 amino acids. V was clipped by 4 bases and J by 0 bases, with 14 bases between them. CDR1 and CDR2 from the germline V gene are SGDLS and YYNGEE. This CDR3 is CASSPPGPLSYEQYF. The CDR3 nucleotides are TGTGCCAGCAGCCCACCAGGGCCTCTCTCCTACGAGCAGTACTTC.

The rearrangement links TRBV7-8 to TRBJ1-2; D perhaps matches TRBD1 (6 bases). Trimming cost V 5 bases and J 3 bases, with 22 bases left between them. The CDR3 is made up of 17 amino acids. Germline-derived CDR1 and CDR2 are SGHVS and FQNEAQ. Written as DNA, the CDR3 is TGTGCCAGCAGCCTACGCGTACAGGGCAGCAGGGACTATGGCTACACCTTC. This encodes CASSLRVQGSRDYGYTF.

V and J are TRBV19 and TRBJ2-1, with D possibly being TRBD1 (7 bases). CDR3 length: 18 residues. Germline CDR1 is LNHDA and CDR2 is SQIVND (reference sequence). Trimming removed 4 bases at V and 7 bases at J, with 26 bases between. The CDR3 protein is CASSNPTGRPSSRNEQFF. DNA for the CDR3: TGTGCCAGTAGTAATCCGACAGGGAGGCCGTCTTCTCGGAATGAGCAGTTCTTC.

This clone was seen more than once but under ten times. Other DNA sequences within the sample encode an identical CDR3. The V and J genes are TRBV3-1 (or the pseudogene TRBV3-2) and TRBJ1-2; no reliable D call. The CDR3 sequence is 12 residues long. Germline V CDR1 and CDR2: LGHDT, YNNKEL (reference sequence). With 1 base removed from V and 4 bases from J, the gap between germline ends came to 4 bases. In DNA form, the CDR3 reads TGTGCCAGCAGCCAAGGCGGCTATGGCTACACCTTC. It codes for CASSQGGYGYTF.

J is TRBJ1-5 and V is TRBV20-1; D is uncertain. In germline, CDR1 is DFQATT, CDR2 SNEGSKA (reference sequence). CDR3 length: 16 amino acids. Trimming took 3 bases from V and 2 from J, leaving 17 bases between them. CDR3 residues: CSASLEVNIGNQPQHF. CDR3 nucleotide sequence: TGCAGTGCTAGTCTCGAAGTTAACATCGGCAATCAGCCCCAGCATTTT.

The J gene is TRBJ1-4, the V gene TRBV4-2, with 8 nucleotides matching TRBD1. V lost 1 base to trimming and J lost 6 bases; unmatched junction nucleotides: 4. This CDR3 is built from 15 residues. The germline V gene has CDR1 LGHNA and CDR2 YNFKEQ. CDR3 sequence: CASSQADREDEKLFF. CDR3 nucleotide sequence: TGTGCCAGCAGCCAAGCGGACAGGGAGGATGAAAAACTGTTTTTT.

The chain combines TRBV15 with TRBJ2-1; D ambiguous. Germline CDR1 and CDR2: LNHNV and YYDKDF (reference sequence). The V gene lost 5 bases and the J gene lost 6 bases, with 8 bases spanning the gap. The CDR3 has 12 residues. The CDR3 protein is CATSPSGNEQFF. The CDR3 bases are TGTGCCACCAGCCCCTCGGGCAATGAGCAGTTCTTC.

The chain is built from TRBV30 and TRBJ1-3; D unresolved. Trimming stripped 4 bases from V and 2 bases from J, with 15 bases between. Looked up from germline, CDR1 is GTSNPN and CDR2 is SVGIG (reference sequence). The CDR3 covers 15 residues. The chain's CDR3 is CAWTPPRGPGNTIYF. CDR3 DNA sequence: TGTGCCTGGACCCCCCCGAGAGGCCCTGGAAACACCATATATTTT.

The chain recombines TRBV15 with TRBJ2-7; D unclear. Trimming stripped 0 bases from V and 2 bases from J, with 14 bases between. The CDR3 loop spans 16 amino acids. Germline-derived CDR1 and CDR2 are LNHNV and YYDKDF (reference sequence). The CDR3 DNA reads TGTGCCACCAGCAGAGAAACCGAGATTGTGACCTACGAGCAGTACTTC. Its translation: CATSRETEIVTYEQYF.

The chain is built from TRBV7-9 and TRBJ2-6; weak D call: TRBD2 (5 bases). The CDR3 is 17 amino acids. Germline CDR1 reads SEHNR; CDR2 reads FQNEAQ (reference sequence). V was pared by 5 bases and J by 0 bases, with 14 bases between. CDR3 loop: CASSHPEAGSGANVLTF. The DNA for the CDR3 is TGTGCCAGCAGCCACCCTGAGGCGGGCTCTGGGGCCAACGTCCTGACTTTC.

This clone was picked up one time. The DNA for the CDR3 is TGTGCCAGCAGCATGGCCGGGACTAGCGGAACAGATACGCAGTATTTT. It codes for CASSMAGTSGTDTQYF. V is TRBV7-9 and J is TRBJ2-3, with 11 nucleotides matching TRBD2. Per germline, CDR1 SEHNR and CDR2 FQNEAQ (reference sequence). This CDR3 spans 16 amino acids. Trimming took 5 bases from V and 3 from J; bases not matched to a gene: 7.

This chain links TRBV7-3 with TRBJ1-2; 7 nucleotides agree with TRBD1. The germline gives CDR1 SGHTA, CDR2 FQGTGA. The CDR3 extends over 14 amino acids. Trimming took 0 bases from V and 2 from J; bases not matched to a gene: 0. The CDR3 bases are TGTGCCAGCAGCTTAACAGGGGGCAACTATGGCTACACCTTC. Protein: CASSLTGGNYGYTF.

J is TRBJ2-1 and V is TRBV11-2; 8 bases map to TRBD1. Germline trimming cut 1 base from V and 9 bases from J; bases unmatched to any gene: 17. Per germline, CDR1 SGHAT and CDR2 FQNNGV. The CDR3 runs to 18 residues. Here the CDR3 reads CASSLVGAGGRSEGEQFF. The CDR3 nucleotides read TGTGCCAGCAGCTTAGTAGGGGCAGGGGGCCGCTCAGAGGGTGAGCAGTTCTTC.

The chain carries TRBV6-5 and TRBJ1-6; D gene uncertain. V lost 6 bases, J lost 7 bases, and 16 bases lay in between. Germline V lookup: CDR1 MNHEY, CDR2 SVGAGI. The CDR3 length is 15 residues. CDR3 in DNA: TGTGCCAGCAGCGCTCACGAGGCCCCAAATTCACCCCTCCACTTT. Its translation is CASSAHEAPNSPLHF.

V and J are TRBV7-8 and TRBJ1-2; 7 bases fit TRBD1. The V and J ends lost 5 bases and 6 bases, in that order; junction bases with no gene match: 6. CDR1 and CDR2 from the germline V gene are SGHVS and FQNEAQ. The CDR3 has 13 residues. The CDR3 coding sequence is TGTGCCAGCAGCCCCCGGAGGGGGCATGGCTACACCTTC. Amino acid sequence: CASSPRRGHGYTF.

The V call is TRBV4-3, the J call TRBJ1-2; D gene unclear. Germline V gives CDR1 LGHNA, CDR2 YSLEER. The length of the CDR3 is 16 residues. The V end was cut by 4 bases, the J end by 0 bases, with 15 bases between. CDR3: CASSPARGLTNYGYTF. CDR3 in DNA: TGCGCCAGCAGCCCCGCAAGAGGGCTAACTAACTATGGCTACACCTTC.

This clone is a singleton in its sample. The CDR3 region has the DNA TGTGCCAGCAGCTTAGCGAGCGGGGGGGCCAAGGACACCGGGGAGCTGTTTTTT. Its protein is CASSLASGGAKDTGELFF. The V and J genes are TRBV11-1 and TRBJ2-2; 10 positions match TRBD2. V trimming: 0 bases; J trimming: 3 bases; junction bases outside the gene matches: 7. This CDR3 is built from 18 residues. Germline loops: CDR1 SGHAT, CDR2 FQDESV (reference sequence).

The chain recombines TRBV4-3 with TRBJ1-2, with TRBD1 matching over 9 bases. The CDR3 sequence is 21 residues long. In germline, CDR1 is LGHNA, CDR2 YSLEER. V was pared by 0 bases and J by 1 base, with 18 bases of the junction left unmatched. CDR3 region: CASSQDPQGAVNYVGNYGYTF. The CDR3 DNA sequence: TGCGCCAGCAGCCAAGATCCACAGGGGGCGGTTAATTATGTGGGTAACTATGGCTACACCTTC.

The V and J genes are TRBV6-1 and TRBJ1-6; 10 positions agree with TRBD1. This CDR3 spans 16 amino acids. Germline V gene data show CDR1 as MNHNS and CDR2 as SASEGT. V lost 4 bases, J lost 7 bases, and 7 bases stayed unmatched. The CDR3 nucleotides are TGTGCCAGCAGTGTAACTCCGGGACAGGGGAATTCACCCCTCCACTTT. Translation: CASSVTPGQGNSPLHF.

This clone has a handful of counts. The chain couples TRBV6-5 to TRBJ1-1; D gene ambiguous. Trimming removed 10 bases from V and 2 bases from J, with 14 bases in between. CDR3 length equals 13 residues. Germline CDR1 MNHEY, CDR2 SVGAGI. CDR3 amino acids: CATHSDTNTEAFF. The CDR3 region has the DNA TGTGCCACCCATTCCGACACCAACACTGAAGCTTTCTTT.

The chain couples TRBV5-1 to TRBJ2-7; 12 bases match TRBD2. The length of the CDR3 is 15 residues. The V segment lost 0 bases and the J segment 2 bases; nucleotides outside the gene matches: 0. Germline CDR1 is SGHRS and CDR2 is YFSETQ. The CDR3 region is CASSLGTSGTYEQYF. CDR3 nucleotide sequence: TGCGCCAGCAGCTTGGGGACTAGCGGGACCTACGAGCAGTACTTC.

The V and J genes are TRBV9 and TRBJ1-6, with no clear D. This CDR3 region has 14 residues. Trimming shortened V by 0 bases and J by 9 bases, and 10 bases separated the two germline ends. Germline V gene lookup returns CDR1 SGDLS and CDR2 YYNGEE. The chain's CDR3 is CASSVGAQASPLHF. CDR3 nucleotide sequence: TGTGCCAGCAGCGTAGGGGCCCAAGCTTCACCCCTCCACTTT.

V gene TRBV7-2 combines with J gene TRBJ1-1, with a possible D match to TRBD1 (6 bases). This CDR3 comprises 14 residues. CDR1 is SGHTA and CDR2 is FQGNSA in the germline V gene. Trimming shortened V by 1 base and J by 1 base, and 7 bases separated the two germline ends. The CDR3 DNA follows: TGTGCCAGCAGCTTAGAGGGACAGAACACTGAAGCTTTCTTT. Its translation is CASSLEGQNTEAFF.

CDR3: CASSHFTDTQYF. CDR3 DNA sequence: TGTGCCAGCAGCCACTTCACAGATACGCAGTATTTT. The J gene is TRBJ2-3, the V gene TRBV7-3; D unclear. The CDR3 is 12 amino acids. Germline loops: CDR1 SGHTA, CDR2 FQGTGA. V lost 5 bases, J lost 2 bases, and 5 bases lay in between.

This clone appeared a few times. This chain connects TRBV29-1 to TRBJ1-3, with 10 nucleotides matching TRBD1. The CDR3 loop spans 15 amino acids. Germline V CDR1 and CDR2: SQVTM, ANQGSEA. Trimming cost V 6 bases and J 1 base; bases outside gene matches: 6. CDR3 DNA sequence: TGCAGCGTAGCCGGGACAGGGGCTTCTGGAAACACCATATATTTT. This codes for CSVAGTGASGNTIYF.

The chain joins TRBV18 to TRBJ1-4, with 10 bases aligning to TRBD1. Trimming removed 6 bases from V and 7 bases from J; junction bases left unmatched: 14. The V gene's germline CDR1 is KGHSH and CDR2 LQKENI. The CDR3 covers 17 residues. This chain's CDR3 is CASSQGDRGRRFEKLFF. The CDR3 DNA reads TGTGCCAGCTCTCAAGGAGACAGGGGGCGCCGGTTTGAAAAACTGTTTTTT.

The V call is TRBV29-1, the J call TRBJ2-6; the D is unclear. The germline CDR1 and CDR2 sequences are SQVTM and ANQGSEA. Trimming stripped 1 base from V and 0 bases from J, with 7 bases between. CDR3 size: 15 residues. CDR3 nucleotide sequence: TGCAGCGTTGAAGGCACAAACTCTGGGGCCAACGTCCTGACTTTC. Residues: CSVEGTNSGANVLTF.